The sequence of this T cell receptor (beta chain) was determined in a study of Graves' ophthalmopathy and Graves' hyperthyroidism. Study background: Peripheral blood was gathered at the point of initial diagnosis, before any treatment started.

V was shortened by 2 bases and J by 3 bases, with 14 bases between the two germline ends. CDR1 SGHTA and CDR2 FQGTGA come from the germline V gene. This CDR3 is 16 amino acids long. Using RNA transcripts, the TCR beta CDR3 regions were amplified. HTBI primers were employed in first-round RT-PCR, then a second-round multiplex PCR followed. TCRdb reprocessed the multiplex PCR reads with MiXCR, giving one entry per CDR3 protein. The sample lists 600,000 to 700,000 distinct CDR3 sequences, roughly 41% seen once, with over 2.5% in the top ten. Sequenced material: peripheral blood. This TCR was recovered from an adult man with Graves' ophthalmopathy. The rearrangement links TRBV7-3 to TRBJ2-1; D is unclear. The chain's CDR3 is CASSLAVGGGYNEQFF. CDR3 in DNA: TGTGCCAGCAGCTTAGCGGTGGGCGGCGGCTACAATGAGCAGTTCTTC.